This T cell receptor beta chain emerged from a study of T cells after yellow fever vaccination. This clonotype was seen more than once but under ten times. The CDR3 length is 16 residues. Germline V gene lookup returns CDR1 SGHRS and CDR2 YFSETQ. J was trimmed by 10 bases and V by 0 bases; bases with no gene match: 10. TCRdb re-analysed the 5' RACE reads in MiXCR, keeping a single row per CDR3 protein. The sample lists some 300,000 distinct CDR3 sequences, around 10% occurring once. The genes are TRBV5-1 and TRBJ2-1; 10 nucleotides align to TRBD2. Here the sequenced sample was CD4+ T cells sorted from PBMCs, taken 45 days after the yellow fever booster vaccination. This TCR was recovered from a man between 18 and 35 years old who received the YFV17D yellow fever vaccine. In DNA form, the CDR3 reads TGCGCCAGCAGCTTGGGAATTAGCGGGGGGCCCCAGGAGCAGTTCTTC. It translates to CASSLGISGGPQEQFF. Filled out from reference TRBV5-1 and TRBJ2-1, the complete variable domain reads KAGVTQTPRYLIKTRGQQVTLSCSPISGHRSVSWYQQTPGQGLQFLFEYFSETQRNKGNFPGRFSGRQFSNSRSEMNVSTLELGDSALYLCASSLGISGGPQEQFFGPGTRLTVL.